This entry features one T cell receptor (beta chain) sequence. Primers for the PCR totalled 60 Vbeta and 13 Jbeta. Profiled with immunoSEQ multiplex PCR; TCRdb holds only in-frame clones, not every one. The sample includes 35,000 to 45,000 clones, 55% to 75% of them seen just once. These data originate in a study of cytomegalovirus exposure and HLA in healthy donors. This CDR3 contains 13 residues. Trimming stripped 3 bases from V and 8 bases from J, with 11 bases between. Germline V gene data show CDR1 as SGHTA and CDR2 as FQGNSA. The sample taken for sequencing was PBMCs. The J gene is TRBJ2-4, the V gene TRBV7-2; perhaps TRBD1 as D (6 bases). The origin of this receptor is a woman in her 30s in good health and CMV-seronegative. The DNA for the CDR3 is TGTGCCAGCAGCTTGGGCCCAGGGGACATTCAGTACTTC. As protein: CASSLGPGDIQYF.